This T cell receptor beta chain came from a study of blood T cell repertoires in COVID-19. Study context: Specimens from acute and convalescent COVID-19 originated in the United States, Italy and Spain.

Per the study methods: Nucleated cell number was recorded as an estimate derived from reference gene primer amplification. Repertoires were generated with immunoSEQ multiplex PCR, while TCRdb's copy carries only in-frame clones and drops some. That table is the source of V, J and clone size, and D and trimming were worked out from the DNA. Of around 160,000 clones in the sample, 80% were seen once. The study counted Cohort 3 donors as recovered given two negative PCRs, clearance, or symptom resolution. The CDR3 consists of 15 residues. Losses at the gene ends were 2 bases for V and 6 bases for J; bases not matched to a gene: 8. Per the germline V gene, CDR1 is LNHNV and CDR2 is YYDKDF (reference sequence).

This chain joins TRBV15 and TRBJ2-3; TRBD2 matches at 7 bases. The sequenced material came from PBMCs or T cells enriched from blood (not recorded which). The TCR was taken from a woman aged 55-70 years who had recovered from COVID-19. The CDR3 DNA sequence: TGTGCCACCAGCAGACTGGGCGGGGGTGTGGATACGCAGTATTTT. It encodes CATSRLGGGVDTQYF.